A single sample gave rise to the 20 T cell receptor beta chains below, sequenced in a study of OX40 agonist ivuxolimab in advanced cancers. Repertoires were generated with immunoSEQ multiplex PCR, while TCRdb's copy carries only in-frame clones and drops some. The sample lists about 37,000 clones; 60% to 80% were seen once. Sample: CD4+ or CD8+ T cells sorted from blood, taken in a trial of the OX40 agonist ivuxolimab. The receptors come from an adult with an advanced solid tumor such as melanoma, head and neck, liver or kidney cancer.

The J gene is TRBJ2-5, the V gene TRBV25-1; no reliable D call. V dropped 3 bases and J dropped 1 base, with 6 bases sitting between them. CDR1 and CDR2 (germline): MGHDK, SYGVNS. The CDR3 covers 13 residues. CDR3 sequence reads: CASSESVQETQYF. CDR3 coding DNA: TGTGCCAGCAGTGAGTCCGTCCAAGAGACCCAGTACTTC.

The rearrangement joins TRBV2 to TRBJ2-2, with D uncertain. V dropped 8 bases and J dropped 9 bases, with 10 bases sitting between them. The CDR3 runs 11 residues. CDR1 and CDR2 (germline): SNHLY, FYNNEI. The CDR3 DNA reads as TGTGCCAGCGGGGTATCCCGGGAGCTGTTTTTT. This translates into CASGVSRELFF.

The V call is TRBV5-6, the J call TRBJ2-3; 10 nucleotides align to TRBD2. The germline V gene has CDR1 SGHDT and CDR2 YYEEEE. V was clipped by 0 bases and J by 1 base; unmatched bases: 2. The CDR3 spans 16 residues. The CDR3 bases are TGTGCCAGCAGCTTGGAGCTAGCGGGGGGCACAGATACGCAGTATTTT. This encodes CASSLELAGGTDTQYF.

The CDR3 DNA follows: TGTGCCAGCAGGGGGAGCAATCAGCCCCAGCATTTT. Translated: CASRGSNQPQHF. The rearrangement joins TRBV6-1 to TRBJ1-5; D not resolved. The CDR3 runs to 12 residues. V dropped 6 bases and J dropped 1 base, with 4 bases sitting between them. Per the germline V gene, CDR1 is MNHNS and CDR2 is SASEGT.

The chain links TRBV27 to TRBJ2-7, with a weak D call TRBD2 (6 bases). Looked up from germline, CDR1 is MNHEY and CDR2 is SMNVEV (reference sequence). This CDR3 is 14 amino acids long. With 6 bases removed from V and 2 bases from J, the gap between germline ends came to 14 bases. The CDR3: CASRARGGAYEQYF. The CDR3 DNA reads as TGTGCCAGCAGGGCCCGGGGCGGGGCCTACGAGCAGTACTTC.

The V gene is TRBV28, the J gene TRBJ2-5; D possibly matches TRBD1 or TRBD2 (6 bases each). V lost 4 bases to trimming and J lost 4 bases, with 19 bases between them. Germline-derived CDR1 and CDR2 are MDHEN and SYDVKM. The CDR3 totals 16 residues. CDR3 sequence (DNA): TGTGCCAGCAGTTCGTGGGGGATGGGGGGCGGAGAGACCCAGTACTTC. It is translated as CASSSWGMGGGETQYF.

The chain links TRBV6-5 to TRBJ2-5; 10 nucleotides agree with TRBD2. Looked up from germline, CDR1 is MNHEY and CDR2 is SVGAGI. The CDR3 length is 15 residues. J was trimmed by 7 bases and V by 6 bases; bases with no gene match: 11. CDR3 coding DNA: TGTGCCAGCAGCCAATCTAGCGGGAGAGGGGGGACCCAGTACTTC. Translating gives CASSQSSGRGGTQYF.

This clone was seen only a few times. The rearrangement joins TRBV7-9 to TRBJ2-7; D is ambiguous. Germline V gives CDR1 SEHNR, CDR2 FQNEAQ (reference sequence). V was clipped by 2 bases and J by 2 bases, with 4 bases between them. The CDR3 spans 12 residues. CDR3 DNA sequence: TGTGCCAGCAGCTTAAGTGCCTACGAGCAGTACTTC. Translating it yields CASSLSAYEQYF.

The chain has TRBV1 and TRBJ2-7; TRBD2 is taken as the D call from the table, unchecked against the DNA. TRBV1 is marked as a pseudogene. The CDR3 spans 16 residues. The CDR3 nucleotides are TGCACCAGCAGCCAGACTGTAGCGGGAGACCCCTACGAGCAGTACTTC. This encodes CTSSQTVAGDPYEQYF.

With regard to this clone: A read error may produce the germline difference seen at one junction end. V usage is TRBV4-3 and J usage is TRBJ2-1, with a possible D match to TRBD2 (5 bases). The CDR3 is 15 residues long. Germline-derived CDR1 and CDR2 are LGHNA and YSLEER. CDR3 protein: CASSQDRLANNERFF. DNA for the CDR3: TGCGCCAGCAGCCAAGATCGGCTAGCTAACAATGAGCGGTTCTTC.

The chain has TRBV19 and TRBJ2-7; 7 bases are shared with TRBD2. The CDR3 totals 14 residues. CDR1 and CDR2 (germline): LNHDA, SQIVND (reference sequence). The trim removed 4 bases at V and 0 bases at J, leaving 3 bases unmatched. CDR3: CASSRAGSSYEQYF. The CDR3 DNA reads TGTGCCAGTAGTAGAGCGGGATCCTCCTACGAGCAGTACTTC.

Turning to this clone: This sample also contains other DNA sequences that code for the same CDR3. The CDR3 spells CASSSGTDTQYF. DNA for the CDR3: TGTGCCAGCAGCAGTGGCACAGATACGCAGTATTTT. The chain couples TRBV5-4 to TRBJ2-3, with D uncertain. The ends were cut back, 4 bases at V and 1 base at J, with 4 bases in the middle. Germline V gene data show CDR1 as SGHNT and CDR2 as YYREEE (reference sequence). The CDR3 is 12 amino acids.

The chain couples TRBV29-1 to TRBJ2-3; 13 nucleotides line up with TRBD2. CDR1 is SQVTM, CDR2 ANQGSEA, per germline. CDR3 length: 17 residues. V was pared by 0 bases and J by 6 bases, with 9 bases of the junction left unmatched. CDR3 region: CSVEDLRTSGSLDTQYF. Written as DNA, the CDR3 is TGCAGCGTTGAAGATCTTCGGACTAGCGGGAGTTTGGATACGCAGTATTTT.

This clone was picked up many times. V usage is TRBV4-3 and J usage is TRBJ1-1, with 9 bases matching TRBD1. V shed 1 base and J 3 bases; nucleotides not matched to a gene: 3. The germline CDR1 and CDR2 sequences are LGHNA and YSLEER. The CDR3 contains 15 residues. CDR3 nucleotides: TGCGCCAGCAGCCAAGTCTACAGGGGGCACACTGAAGCTTTCTTT. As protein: CASSQVYRGHTEAFF.

The CDR3 bases are TGCGCCAGCAGCCCCGGACAGGGGAAGTACGATACGCAGTATTTT. Its protein product is CASSPGQGKYDTQYF. The rearrangement joins TRBV4-1 to TRBJ2-3, with 9 bases identical to TRBD1. There are 15 residues in the CDR3. The trim removed 4 bases at V and 6 bases at J, leaving 8 bases unmatched. Germline assignment: CDR1 MGHRA and CDR2 YSYEKL.

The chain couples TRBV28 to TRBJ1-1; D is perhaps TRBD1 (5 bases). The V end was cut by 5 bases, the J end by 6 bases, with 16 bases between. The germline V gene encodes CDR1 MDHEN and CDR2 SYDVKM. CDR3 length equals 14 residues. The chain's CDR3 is CASSTPGPPPEAFF. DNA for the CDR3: TGTGCCAGCAGTACCCCGGGACCCCCACCTGAAGCTTTCTTT.

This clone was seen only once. The CDR3 reads CASSLVGGADTQYF. DNA for the CDR3: TGTGCCAGCAGCTTAGTCGGGGGAGCAGATACGCAGTATTTT. This sequence joins TRBV11-1 and TRBJ2-3; D might be TRBD2 (6 bases). Germline-derived CDR1 and CDR2 are SGHAT and FQDESV (reference sequence). The V end lost 1 base, the J end lost 4 bases, and 9 bases lay between the germline ends. The CDR3 consists of 14 residues.

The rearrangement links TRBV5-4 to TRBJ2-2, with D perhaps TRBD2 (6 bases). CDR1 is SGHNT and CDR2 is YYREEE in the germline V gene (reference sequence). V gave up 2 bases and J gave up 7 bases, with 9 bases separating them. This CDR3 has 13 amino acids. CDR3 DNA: TGTGCCAGCAGCTTTACGGGAGTCGGGGAGCTGTTTTTT. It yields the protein CASSFTGVGELFF. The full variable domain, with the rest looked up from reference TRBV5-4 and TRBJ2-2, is ETGVTQSPTHLIKTRGQQVTLRCSSQSGHNTVSWYQQALGQGPQFIFQYYREEENGRGNFPPRFSGLQFPNYSSELNVNALELDDSALYLCASSFTGVGELFFGEGSRLTVL.

CDR3 sequence reads: CASSEWGDGYTF. The DNA of the CDR3 is TGTGCCAGCAGTGAATGGGGGGACGGCTACACCTTC. The chain is built from TRBV2 and TRBJ1-2, with a possible D match to TRBD1 (5 bases). Germline CDR1 reads SNHLY; CDR2 reads FYNNEI. The V end was cut by 2 bases, the J end by 8 bases, with 9 bases between. This CDR3 contains 12 residues.

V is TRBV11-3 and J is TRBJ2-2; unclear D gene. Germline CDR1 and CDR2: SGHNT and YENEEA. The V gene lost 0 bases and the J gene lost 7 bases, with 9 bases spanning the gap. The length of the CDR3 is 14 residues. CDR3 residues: CASSLERMGGELFF. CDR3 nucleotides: TGTGCCAGCAGCTTAGAACGTATGGGCGGGGAGCTGTTTTTT.